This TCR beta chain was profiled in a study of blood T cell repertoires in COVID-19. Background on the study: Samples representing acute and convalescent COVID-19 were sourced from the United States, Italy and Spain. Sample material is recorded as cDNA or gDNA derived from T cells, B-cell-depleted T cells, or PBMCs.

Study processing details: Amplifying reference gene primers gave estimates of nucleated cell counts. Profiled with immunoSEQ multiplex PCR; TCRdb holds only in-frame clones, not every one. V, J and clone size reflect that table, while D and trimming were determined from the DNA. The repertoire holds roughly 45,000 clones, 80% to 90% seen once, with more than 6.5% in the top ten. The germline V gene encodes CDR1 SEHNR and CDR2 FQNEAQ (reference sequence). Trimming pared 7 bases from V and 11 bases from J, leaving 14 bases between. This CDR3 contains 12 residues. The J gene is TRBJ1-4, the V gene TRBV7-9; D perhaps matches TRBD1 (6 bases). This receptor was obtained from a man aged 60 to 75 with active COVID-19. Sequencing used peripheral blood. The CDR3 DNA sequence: TGTGCCAGCACCAACAGGGTATGGAAACTGTTTTTT. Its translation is CASTNRVWKLFF.